A single T cell receptor (beta chain) is shown here with its context. This entry is derived from a study of blood T cell repertoires in COVID-19. On the study more broadly: Italy, Spain and the United States were the sources of the convalescent and acute COVID-19 samples. T cells, B-cell-depleted T cells, or PBMCs supplied cDNA or gDNA.

Researchers sorted participants into cohorts using their self-reported clinical history. Donors in Cohort 3 counted as recovered after two negative PCRs, clearance, or symptom resolution. Profiling relied on immunoSEQ multiplex PCR, and the TCRdb table lists in-frame clones only, not all of them. The table includes a few hundred thousand clones, about 80% detected once. V shed 6 bases and J 0 bases; nucleotides not matched to a gene: 7. Germline V gene data show CDR1 as ENHRY and CDR2 as SYGVKD. This CDR3 is built from 16 residues. Input material: PBMCs or T cells enriched from blood (not recorded which). The sequence was collected from a man aged 50-60 years who had recovered from COVID-19. V usage is TRBV10-3 and J usage is TRBJ1-4; TRBD1 agrees at 7 bases. CDR3 coding DNA: TGTGCCATCAGCCGGGACAGAGCCGCAACTAATGAAAAACTGTTTTTT. Protein product: CAISRDRAATNEKLFF.